The entry below describes one TCR beta chain. In germline, CDR1 is MNHEY, CDR2 SMNVEV (reference sequence). The CDR3 is 15 residues long. V lost 4 bases and J lost 0, with 11 bases in between. These data are taken from a study of shared clonotypes between healthy human individuals. CD45RO-negative, CCR7-positively selected cells formed the naive CD8 fraction, excluding terminally differentiated effector memory CD45RA+ cells. Per the study methods: For the immunoSEQ data, sequences were junction-only without quality scores, so filtering differed. Assay used: immunoSEQ multiplex PCR; TCRdb lists only in-frame clones, some missing. V and J calls and clone size follow that table, whereas D and trimming were derived from the DNA. The data contain about 2.1 million clones, 85% to 95% of them singletons.

The TCR originated in a man aged 18 to 35 in good health. Some clones in this sample may be carry-over from other donors' samples. J is TRBJ2-3 and V is TRBV27, with a possible D match to TRBD1 (6 bases). The material sequenced was naive CD8+ T cells from PBMCs. The CDR3 DNA is TGTGCCAGCAGTTCCCTGAGGGGGAGCACAGATACGCAGTATTTT. Residues: CASSSLRGSTDTQYF.